These 15 T cell receptor beta chains were sequenced from one sample in a study of identical twins. Via MiXCR, TCRdb re-called the 5' RACE reads, giving one row per CDR3 protein. The sample yields 690,000 or so distinct CDR3 sequences, around 5.7% seen once. Sequencing was done on a sample of naive T cells sorted from blood. All receptors derive from a man aged 18 to 30 in good health.

This clonotype has ten or more counts. The chain links TRBV6-2 or TRBV6-3 to TRBJ2-3; 7 bases map to TRBD2. The CDR3 totals 15 residues. The germline gives CDR1 MNHEY, CDR2 SVGEGT. V gave up 6 bases and J gave up 6 bases; unmatched junction bases: 12. DNA for the CDR3: TGTGCCAGCAGCAGCAGCGGGAAGCAAGTTGATACGCAGTATTTT. As protein: CASSSSGKQVDTQYF.

A few counts support this clonotype. The rearrangement uses TRBV12-3 or TRBV12-4 and TRBJ2-3; possibly TRBD1 for D (6 bases). Trimming cost V 3 bases and J 2 bases, with 12 bases left between them. This CDR3 has 15 amino acids. The CDR3 region is CASSFGDTNTDTQYF. The CDR3 coding sequence is TGTGCCAGCAGTTTTGGGGACACTAACACAGATACGCAGTATTTT.

The table lists this clonotype with a few counts. CDR3 residues: CASSSINQETQYF. The CDR3 bases are TGTGCCAGCAGCTCAATCAATCAAGAGACCCAGTACTTC. The chain uses TRBV7-9 and TRBJ2-5; D unresolved. V lost 4 bases, J lost 2 bases, and 8 bases lay in between. This CDR3 is 13 amino acids long. Germline CDR1 reads SEHNR; CDR2 reads FQNEAQ (reference sequence).

CDR3 sequence (DNA): TGTGCCAGCACCACCCTCCAACCCGACAGGGCTGACCTGACTTTC. Translating gives CASTTLQPDRADLTF. J is TRBJ2-6 and V is TRBV27, with 7 positions matching TRBD1. Germline V gives CDR1 MNHEY, CDR2 SMNVEV (reference sequence). This CDR3 is 15 amino acids long. V was clipped by 7 bases and J by 15 bases; unmatched bases: 18.

This chain's CDR3 is CASSPGRTYTEAFF. CDR3 DNA sequence: TGTGCCAGCAGCCCGGGACGGACATACACTGAAGCTTTCTTT. The chain recombines TRBV11-2 with TRBJ1-1, with TRBD1 as a possible D gene (5 bases). V was cut by 5 bases and J by 3 bases, with 13 bases left in between. This CDR3 is 14 amino acids long. Germline values: CDR1 SGHAT, CDR2 FQNNGV.

The chain carries TRBV5-5 and TRBJ2-2; D gene unclear. Per germline, CDR1 SGHKS and CDR2 YYEKEE (reference sequence). The CDR3 is 14 residues long. V was shortened by 3 bases and J by 7 bases, with 13 bases between the two germline ends. As DNA, the CDR3 is TGTGCCAGCAGCTCCGGGTGGGGTGTCGGGGAGCTGTTTTTT. Protein: CASSSGWGVGELFF.

At least ten counts were recorded for this clonotype. This chain links TRBV12-3 or TRBV12-4 with TRBJ1-5, with 9 bases identical to TRBD1. This CDR3 region has 13 residues. The J segment lost 7 bases and the V segment lost 6 bases, leaving 4 bases of the junction unmatched. The CDR3 reads CASSLTGGQPQHF. The CDR3 region has the DNA TGTGCCAGCAGCCTGACAGGGGGACAGCCCCAGCATTTT.

The table lists this clonotype with many counts. The chain couples TRBV20-1 to TRBJ2-1; D call uncertain. The V end lost 6 bases, the J end lost 3 bases, and 15 bases lay between the germline ends. CDR3 length: 14 amino acids. The germline V gene has CDR1 DFQATT and CDR2 SNEGSKA (reference sequence). In nucleotides, the CDR3 is TGCAGTGCCGACTCAAGGCTCGGCTACAATGAGCAGTTCTTC. Its translation: CSADSRLGYNEQFF.

V is TRBV7-9 and J is TRBJ2-1, with 10 positions matching TRBD2. The V segment lost 1 base and the J segment 8 bases; nucleotides outside the gene matches: 5. Looked up from germline, CDR1 is SEHNR and CDR2 is FQNEAQ (reference sequence). This CDR3 contains 15 residues. In DNA form, the CDR3 reads TGTGCCAGCAGCTTAGGTACTAGCGGGAACTATGAGCAGTTCTTC. It codes for CASSLGTSGNYEQFF.

This clonotype has ten or more counts. The J gene is TRBJ2-2, the V gene TRBV3-1; 13 nucleotides align to TRBD2. The CDR3 extends over 16 amino acids. The germline gives CDR1 LGHDT, CDR2 YNNKEL (reference sequence). Trimming cost V 2 bases and J 6 bases; bases outside gene matches: 3. The CDR3 bases are TGTGCCAGCAGCCAATTCGGACTAGCGGGAGCCGGGGAGCTGTTTTTT. It specifies CASSQFGLAGAGELFF.

This clonotype was observed a handful of times. The genes are TRBV6-2 or TRBV6-3 and TRBJ2-7; D might be TRBD1 (5 bases). Germline V lookup: CDR1 MNHEY, CDR2 SVGEGT. There are 16 residues in the CDR3. V dropped 3 bases and J dropped 2 bases, with 17 bases sitting between them. The CDR3, as DNA: TGTGCCAGCAGTTATGGGCTCCGCACAGGACCCTACGAGCAGTACTTC. It translates to CASSYGLRTGPYEQYF.

The chain uses TRBV7-2 and TRBJ2-7, with D possibly TRBD2 on 6 matching bases. The CDR3 spans 15 residues. The germline CDR1 and CDR2 sequences are SGHTA and FQGNSA. V gave up 3 bases and J gave up 3 bases, with 15 bases separating them. The CDR3: CASSLGGAGVYEQYF. The CDR3 DNA sequence: TGTGCCAGCAGCTTGGGAGGAGCGGGTGTCTACGAGCAGTACTTC.

The table lists this clonotype with a few counts. This chain uses TRBV10-3 with TRBJ2-1, with TRBD2 identical over 13 bases. The germline V gene has CDR1 ENHRY and CDR2 SYGVKD. This CDR3 contains 14 residues. Unmatched junction bases numbered 4, after V lost 7 bases and J lost 7 bases. This CDR3 reads CAITPGLAGNEQFF. The CDR3, as DNA: TGTGCCATCACCCCGGGACTAGCGGGGAATGAGCAGTTCTTC.

The chain has TRBV30 and TRBJ2-3; D call uncertain. V lost 5 bases, J lost 3 bases, and 3 bases lay in between. The germline gives CDR1 GTSNPN, CDR2 SVGIG (reference sequence). This CDR3 is 10 amino acids long. CDR3 DNA sequence: TGTGCCTGGCAGACAGATACGCAGTATTTT. Protein: CAWQTDTQYF. The full variable domain, rest sourced from reference TRBV30 and TRBJ2-3, is SQTIHQWPATLVQPVGSPLSLECTVEGTSNPNLYWYRQAAGRGLQLLFYSVGIGQISSEVPQNLSASRPQDRQFILSSKKLLLSDSGFYLCAWQTDTQYFGPGTRLTVL.

This clonotype was counted at least ten times. The rearrangement uses TRBV25-1 and TRBJ1-2; TRBD1 matches at 9 bases. Losses at the gene ends were 1 base for V and 0 bases for J; bases not matched to a gene: 15. CDR1 and CDR2 from the germline V gene are MGHDK and SYGVNS. There are 20 residues in the CDR3. For the CDR3, the DNA is TGTGCCAGCAGTGAATTGGGCCTGGGGACAGGGACCTTAGCTAACTATGGCTACACCTTC. It encodes CASSELGLGTGTLANYGYTF.